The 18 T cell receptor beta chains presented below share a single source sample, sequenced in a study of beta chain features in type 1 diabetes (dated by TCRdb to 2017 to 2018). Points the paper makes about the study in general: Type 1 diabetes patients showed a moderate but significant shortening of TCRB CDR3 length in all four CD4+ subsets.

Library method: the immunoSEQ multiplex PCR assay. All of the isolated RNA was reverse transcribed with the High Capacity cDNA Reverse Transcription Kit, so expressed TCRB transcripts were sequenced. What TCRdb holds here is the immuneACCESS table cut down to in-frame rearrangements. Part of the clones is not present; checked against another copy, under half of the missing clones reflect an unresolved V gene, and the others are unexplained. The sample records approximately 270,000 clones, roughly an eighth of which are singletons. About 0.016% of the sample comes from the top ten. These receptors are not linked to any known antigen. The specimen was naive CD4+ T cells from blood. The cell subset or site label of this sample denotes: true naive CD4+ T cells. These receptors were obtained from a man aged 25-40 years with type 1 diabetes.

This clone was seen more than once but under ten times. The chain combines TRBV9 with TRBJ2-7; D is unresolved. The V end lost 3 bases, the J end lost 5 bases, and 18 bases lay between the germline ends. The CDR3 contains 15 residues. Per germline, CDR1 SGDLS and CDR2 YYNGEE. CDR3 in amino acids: CASSDSTVTPNEQYF. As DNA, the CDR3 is TGTGCCAGCAGCGACAGTACAGTTACCCCCAACGAGCAGTACTTC.

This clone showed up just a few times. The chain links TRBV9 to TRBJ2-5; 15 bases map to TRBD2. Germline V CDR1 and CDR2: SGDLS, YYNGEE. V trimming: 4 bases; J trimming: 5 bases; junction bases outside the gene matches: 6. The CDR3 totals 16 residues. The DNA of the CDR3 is TGTGCCAGCAGCACCGGACTAGCGGGAGGGATGGAGACCCAGTACTTC. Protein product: CASSTGLAGGMETQYF.

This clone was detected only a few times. Here the CDR3 reads CASRLTGVWEQYF. The CDR3 nucleotides are TGTGCCAGCAGGTTGACGGGAGTCTGGGAGCAGTACTTC. This chain links TRBV28 with TRBJ2-7; perhaps TRBD2 as D (6 bases). The CDR3 loop spans 13 amino acids. CDR1 MDHEN and CDR2 SYDVKM come from the germline V gene. The V end lost 6 bases, the J end lost 7 bases, and 16 bases lay between the germline ends.

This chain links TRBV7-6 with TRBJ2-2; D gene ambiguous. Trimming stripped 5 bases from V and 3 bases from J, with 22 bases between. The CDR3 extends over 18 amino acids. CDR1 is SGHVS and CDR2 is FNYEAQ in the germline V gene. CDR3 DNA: TGTGCCAGCAGCCCCCTTAACAGCTTGGTCGTGGACACCGGGGAGCTGTTTTTT. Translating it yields CASSPLNSLVVDTGELFF. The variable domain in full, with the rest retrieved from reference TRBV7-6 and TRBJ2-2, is GAGVSQSPRYKVTKRGQDVALRCDPISGHVSLYWYRQALGQGPEFLTYFNYEAQQDKSGLPNDRFSAERPEGSISTLTIQRTEQRDSAMYRCASSPLNSLVVDTGELFFGEGSRLTVL.

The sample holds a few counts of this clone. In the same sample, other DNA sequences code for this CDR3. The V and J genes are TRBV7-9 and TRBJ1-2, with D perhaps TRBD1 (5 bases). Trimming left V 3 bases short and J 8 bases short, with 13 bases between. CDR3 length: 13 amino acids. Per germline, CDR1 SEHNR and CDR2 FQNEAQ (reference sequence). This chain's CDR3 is CASSLGEGGGYTF. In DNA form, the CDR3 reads TGTGCCAGCAGCTTGGGGGAGGGAGGGGGCTACACCTTC.

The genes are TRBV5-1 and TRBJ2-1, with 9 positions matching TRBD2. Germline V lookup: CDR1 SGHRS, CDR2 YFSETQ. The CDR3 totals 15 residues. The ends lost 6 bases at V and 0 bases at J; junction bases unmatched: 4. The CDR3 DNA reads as TGCGCCAGCACCCTAGCGGGAAGCTCCTACAATGAGCAGTTCTTC. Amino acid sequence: CASTLAGSSYNEQFF.

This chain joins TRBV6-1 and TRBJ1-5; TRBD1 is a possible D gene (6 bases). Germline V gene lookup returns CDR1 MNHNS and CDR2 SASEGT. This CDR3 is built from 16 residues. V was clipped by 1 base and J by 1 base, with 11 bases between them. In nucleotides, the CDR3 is TGTGCCAGCAGTGAAGTCGGGCAGGGGAGCAATCAGCCCCAGCATTTT. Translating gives CASSEVGQGSNQPQHF.

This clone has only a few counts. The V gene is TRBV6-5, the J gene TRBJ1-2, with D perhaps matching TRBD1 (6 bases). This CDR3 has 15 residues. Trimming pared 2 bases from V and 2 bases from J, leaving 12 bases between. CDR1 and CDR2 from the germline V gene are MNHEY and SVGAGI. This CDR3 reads CASSYGAGANYGYTF. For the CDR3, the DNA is TGTGCCAGCAGTTACGGGGCAGGGGCAAACTATGGCTACACCTTC.

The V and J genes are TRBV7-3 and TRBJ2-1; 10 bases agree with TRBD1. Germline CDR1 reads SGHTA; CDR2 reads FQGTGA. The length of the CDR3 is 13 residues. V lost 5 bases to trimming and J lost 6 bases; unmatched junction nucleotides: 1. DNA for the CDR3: TGTGCCAGCAGCGGGGACAGGGGCAATGAGCAGTTCTTC. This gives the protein CASSGDRGNEQFF.

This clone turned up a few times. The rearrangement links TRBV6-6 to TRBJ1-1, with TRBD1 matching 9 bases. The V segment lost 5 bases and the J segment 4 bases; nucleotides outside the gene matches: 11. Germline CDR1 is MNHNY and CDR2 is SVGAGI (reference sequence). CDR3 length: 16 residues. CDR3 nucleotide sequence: TGTGCCAGCAGTCACCAAACCGGGACAGGGTTCACTGAAGCTTTCTTT. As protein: CASSHQTGTGFTEAFF.

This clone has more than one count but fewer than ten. This CDR3 is CASSRQGSETQYF. The CDR3 nucleotides read TGTGCCAGCTCACGACAGGGTTCGGAGACCCAGTACTTC. V gene TRBV18 combines with J gene TRBJ2-5, with 7 positions matching TRBD1. The germline V gene has CDR1 KGHSH and CDR2 LQKENI. The CDR3 is 13 amino acids. V dropped 4 bases and J dropped 5; count of bases not matched to a gene: 4.

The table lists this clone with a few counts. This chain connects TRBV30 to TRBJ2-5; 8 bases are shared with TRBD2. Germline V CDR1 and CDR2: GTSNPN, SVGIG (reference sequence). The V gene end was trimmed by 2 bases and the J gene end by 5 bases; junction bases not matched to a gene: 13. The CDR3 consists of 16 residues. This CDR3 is CAWSPPGGGNWETQYF. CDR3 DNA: TGTGCCTGGAGTCCTCCGGGGGGGGGAAACTGGGAGACCCAGTACTTC.

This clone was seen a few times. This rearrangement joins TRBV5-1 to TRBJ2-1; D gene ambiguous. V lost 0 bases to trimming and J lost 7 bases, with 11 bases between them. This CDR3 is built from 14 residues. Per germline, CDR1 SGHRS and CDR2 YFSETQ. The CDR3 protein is CASSLESHENEQFF. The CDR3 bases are TGCGCCAGCAGCTTGGAGTCCCATGAGAATGAGCAGTTCTTC.

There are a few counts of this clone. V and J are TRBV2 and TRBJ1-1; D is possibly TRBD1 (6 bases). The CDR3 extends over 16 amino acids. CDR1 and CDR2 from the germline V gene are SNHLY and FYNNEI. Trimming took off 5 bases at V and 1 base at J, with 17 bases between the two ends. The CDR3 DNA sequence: TGTGCCAGCAGTAAGCGACAACAGGGTACGAACACTGAAGCTTTCTTT. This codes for CASSKRQQGTNTEAFF. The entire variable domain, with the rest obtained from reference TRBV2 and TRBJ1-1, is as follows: EPEVTQTPSHQVTQMGQEVILRCVPISNHLYFYWYRQILGQKVEFLVSFYNNEISEKSEIFDDQFSVERPDGSNFTLKIRSTKLEDSAMYFCASSKRQQGTNTEAFFGQGTRLTVV.

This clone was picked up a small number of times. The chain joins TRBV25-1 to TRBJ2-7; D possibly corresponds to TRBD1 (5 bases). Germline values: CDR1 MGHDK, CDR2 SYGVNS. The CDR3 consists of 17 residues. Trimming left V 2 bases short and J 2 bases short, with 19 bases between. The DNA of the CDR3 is TGTGCCAGCAGTGAAGTTCTTGGCCAGGGCACCACCTACGAGCAGTACTTC. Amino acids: CASSEVLGQGTTYEQYF.

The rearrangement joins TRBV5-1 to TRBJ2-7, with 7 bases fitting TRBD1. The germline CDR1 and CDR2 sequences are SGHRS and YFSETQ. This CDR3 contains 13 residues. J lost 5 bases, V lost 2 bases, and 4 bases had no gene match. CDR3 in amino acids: CASSLDRANEQYF. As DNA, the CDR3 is TGCGCCAGCAGCTTAGACAGGGCCAACGAGCAGTACTTC.

The CDR3 sequence is CASSRYRITEAFF. In DNA, the CDR3 is TGTGCCAGCAGTCGATACAGAATCACTGAAGCTTTCTTT. The chain employs TRBV28 and TRBJ1-1; D is unresolved. The V end lost 5 bases, the J end lost 4 bases, and 11 bases lay between the germline ends. Germline loops: CDR1 MDHEN, CDR2 SYDVKM. The CDR3 contains 13 residues. Variable domain in full (rest from reference TRBV28 and TRBJ1-1): DVKVTQSSRYLVKRTGEKVFLECVQDMDHENMFWYRQDPGLGLRLIYFSYDVKMKEKGDIPEGYSVSREKKERFSLILESASTNQTSMYLCASSRYRITEAFFGQGTRLTVV.

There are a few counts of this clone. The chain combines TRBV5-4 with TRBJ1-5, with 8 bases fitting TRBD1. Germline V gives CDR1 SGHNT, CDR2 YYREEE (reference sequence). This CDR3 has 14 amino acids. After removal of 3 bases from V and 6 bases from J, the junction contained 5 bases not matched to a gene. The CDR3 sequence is CASSSGTGGQPQHF. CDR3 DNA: TGTGCCAGCAGCTCCGGGACAGGCGGTCAGCCCCAGCATTTT. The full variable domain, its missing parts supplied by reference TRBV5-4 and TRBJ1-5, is ETGVTQSPTHLIKTRGQQVTLRCSSQSGHNTVSWYQQALGQGPQFIFQYYREEENGRGNFPPRFSGLQFPNYSSELNVNALELDDSALYLCASSSGTGGQPQHFGDGTRLSIL.